The sequence of this T cell receptor beta chain was determined in a study of radiation and T cells in renal cell carcinoma. Using immunoSEQ multiplex PCR, the repertoire was profiled, and TCRdb retains in-frame clones only, with some absent. The sample includes 95,000 to 150,000 clones, about four fifths of them seen just once. The time point was: blood 2 weeks post-SBRT. Described treatment: 15 Gy SBRT to primary tumor, nephrectomy 4 weeks later. Sequencing was performed on blood, taken from a patient whose treatment included radiotherapy and nephrectomy. This TCR was sampled from a man aged 50-59 years with renal cell carcinoma.

The DNA for the CDR3 is TGTGCCATCAGATCCGACAGGGGACCAGGCAATGAGCAGTTCTTC. This sequence encodes CAIRSDRGPGNEQFF. The V and J genes are TRBV10-3 and TRBJ2-1; 8 bases are a match to TRBD1. This CDR3 has 15 amino acids. Trimming at V came to 6 bases and at J to 6 bases, leaving 10 bases not matched to a gene. Per germline, CDR1 ENHRY and CDR2 SYGVKD.